The following is a TCR beta chain sequence with its context. Its antigen is still unknown. These data come from a study of T cells after posttransplantation cyclophosphamide. Busulfan-fludarabine conditioning, marrow transplant, and cyclophosphamide on days +3 and +4 were administered. Broader study findings: Tissue-infiltrating T cells from skin or gut overlapped little with blood T cells. After PTCy, TRB diversity resembled that of CNI/methotrexate controls. Later post-transplant blood repertoires were often dominated by donor CD8+ memory clones.

TCRdb's table, derived via immunoSEQ multiplex PCR, lists solely in-frame clones and lacks some. The sample holds about 22,000 clones, less than 90% seen once. Germline V lookup: CDR1 MDHEN, CDR2 SYDVKM. The CDR3 is 11 residues long. Trimming removed 4 bases at V and 10 bases at J, with 9 bases between. V usage is TRBV28 and J usage is TRBJ2-3; D not resolved. The specimen comprised PBMCs, sampled after allogeneic stem cell transplant with posttransplant cyclophosphamide. The TCR was taken from a female patient aged 30 to 45 who received an allogeneic stem cell transplant from an unrelated donor, was CMV-positive, and had no GVHD. The T cells may partly be graft donor cells. DNA of the CDR3: TGTGCCAGCAGTTCCCCGCAGGCGCAGTATTTT. It translates to CASSSPQAQYF.